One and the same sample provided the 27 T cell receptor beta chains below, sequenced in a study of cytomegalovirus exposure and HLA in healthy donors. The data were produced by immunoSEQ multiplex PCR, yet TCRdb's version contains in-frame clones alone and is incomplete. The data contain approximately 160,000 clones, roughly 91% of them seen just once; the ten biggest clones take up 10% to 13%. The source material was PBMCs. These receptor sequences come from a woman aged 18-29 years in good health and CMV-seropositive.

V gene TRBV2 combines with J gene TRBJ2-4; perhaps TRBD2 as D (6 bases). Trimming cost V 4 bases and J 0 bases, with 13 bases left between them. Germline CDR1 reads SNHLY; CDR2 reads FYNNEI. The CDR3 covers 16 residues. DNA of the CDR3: TGTGCCAGCAGTGTTACCCCGGGACTAGCCAAAAACATTCAGTACTTC. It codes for CASSVTPGLAKNIQYF.

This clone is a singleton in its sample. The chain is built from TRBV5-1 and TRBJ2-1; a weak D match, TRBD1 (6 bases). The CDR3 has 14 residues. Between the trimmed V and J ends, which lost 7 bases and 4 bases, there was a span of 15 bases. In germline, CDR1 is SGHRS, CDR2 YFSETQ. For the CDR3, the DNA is TGCGCCAGCGCTGGCCAGGGGACATACAATGAGCAGTTCTTC. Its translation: CASAGQGTYNEQFF. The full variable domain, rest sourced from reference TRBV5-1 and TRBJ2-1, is KAGVTQTPRYLIKTRGQQVTLSCSPISGHRSVSWYQQTPGQGLQFLFEYFSETQRNKGNFPGRFSGRQFSNSRSEMNVSTLELGDSALYLCASAGQGTYNEQFFGPGTRLTVL.

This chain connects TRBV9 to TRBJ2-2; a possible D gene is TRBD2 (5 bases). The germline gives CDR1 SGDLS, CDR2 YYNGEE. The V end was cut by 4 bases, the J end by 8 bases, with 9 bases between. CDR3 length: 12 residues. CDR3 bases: TGTGCCAGCAGCCCCAGGACTGGGGAGCTGTTTTTT. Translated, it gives CASSPRTGELFF.

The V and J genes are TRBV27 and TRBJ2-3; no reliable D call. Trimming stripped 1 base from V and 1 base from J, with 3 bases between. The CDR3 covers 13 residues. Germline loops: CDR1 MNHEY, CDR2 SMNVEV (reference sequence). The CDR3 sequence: CASSLFGTDTQYF. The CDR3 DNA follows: TGTGCCAGCAGTTTATTCGGCACAGATACGCAGTATTTT.

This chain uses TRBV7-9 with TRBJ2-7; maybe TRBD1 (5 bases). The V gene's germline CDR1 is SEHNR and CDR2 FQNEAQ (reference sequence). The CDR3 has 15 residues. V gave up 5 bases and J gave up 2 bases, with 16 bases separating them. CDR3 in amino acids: CASSTLGAGTYEQYF. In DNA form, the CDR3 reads TGTGCCAGCAGCACACTTGGGGCTGGGACCTACGAGCAGTACTTC.

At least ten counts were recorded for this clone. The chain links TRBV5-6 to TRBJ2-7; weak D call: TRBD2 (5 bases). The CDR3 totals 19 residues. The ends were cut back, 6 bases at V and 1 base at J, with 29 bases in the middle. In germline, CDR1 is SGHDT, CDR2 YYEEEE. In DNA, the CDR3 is TGTGCCAGCACCCCTTGGAGGCAGGCCTGGAATCAGGAATCCTACGAGCAGTACTTC. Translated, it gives CASTPWRQAWNQESYEQYF.

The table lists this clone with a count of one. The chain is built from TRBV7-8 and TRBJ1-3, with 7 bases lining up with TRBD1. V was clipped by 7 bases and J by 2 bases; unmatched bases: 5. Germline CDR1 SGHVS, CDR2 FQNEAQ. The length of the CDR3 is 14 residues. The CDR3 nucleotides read TGTGCCAGCAATCCTAGGGGGCCTGGAAACACCATATATTTT. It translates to CASNPRGPGNTIYF.

CDR3 loop: CASSGESYGYTF. CDR3 in DNA: TGTGCCAGTAGTGGGGAGAGCTATGGCTACACCTTC. The chain combines TRBV19 with TRBJ1-2; D remains unclear. Germline V gives CDR1 LNHDA, CDR2 SQIVND (reference sequence). V lost 5 bases and J 4 bases, leaving 8 bases between the germline ends. This CDR3 comprises 12 residues.

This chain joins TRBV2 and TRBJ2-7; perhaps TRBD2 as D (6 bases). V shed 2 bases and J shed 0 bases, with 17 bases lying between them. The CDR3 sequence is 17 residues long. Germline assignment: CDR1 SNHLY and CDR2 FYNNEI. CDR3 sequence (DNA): TGTGCCAGCAGTGAAACCTTGGTCGGGGGTGGCTCCTACGAGCAGTACTTC. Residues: CASSETLVGGGSYEQYF.

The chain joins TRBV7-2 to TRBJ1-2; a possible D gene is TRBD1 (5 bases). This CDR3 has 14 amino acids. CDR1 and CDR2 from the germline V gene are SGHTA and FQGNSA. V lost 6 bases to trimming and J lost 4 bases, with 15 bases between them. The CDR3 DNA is TGTGCCAGCAGGGACCCGGGACTCCTCTATGGCTACACCTTC. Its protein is CASRDPGLLYGYTF.

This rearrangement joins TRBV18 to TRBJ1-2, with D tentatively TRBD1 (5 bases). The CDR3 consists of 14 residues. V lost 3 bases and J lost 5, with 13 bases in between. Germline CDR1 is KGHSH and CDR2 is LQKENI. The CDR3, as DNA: TGTGCCAGCTCACCCGGGACCGGAGGGTATGGCTACACCTTC. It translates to CASSPGTGGYGYTF.

The CDR3 DNA reads TGCGCCAGCAGCCCGGGACTGGACAGGGTCCACTACGAGCAGTACTTC. It yields the protein CASSPGLDRVHYEQYF. The chain joins TRBV5-1 to TRBJ2-7; 8 bases match TRBD1. The CDR3 runs to 16 residues. Germline V CDR1 and CDR2: SGHRS, YFSETQ. V dropped 4 bases and J dropped 3; count of bases not matched to a gene: 12.

In DNA, the CDR3 is TGTGCCAGCAGCTCCGGGACTAGCGGGAGCTATATAGATACGCAGTATTTT. Protein sequence: CASSSGTSGSYIDTQYF. The rearrangement links TRBV11-3 to TRBJ2-3; 14 positions agree with TRBD2. J was trimmed by 5 bases and V by 4 bases; bases with no gene match: 8. Per the germline V gene, CDR1 is SGHNT and CDR2 is YENEEA. There are 17 residues in the CDR3.

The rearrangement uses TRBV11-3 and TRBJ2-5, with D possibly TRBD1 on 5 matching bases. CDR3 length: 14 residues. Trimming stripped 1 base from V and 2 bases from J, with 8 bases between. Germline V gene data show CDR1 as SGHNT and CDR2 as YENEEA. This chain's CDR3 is CASSLAQGQETQYF. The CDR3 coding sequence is TGTGCCAGCAGCTTAGCCCAGGGTCAAGAGACCCAGTACTTC.

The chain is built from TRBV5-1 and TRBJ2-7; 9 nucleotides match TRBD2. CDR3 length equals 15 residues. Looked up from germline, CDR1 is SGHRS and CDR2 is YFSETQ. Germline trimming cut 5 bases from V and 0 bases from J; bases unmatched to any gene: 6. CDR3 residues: CASRASGTSSYEQYF. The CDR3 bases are TGCGCCAGCAGGGCTAGCGGGACGAGCTCCTACGAGCAGTACTTC.

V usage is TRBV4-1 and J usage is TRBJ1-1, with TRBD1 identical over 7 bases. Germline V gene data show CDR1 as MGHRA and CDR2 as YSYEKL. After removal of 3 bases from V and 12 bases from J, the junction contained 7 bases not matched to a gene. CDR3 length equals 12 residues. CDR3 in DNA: TGCGCCAGCAGCCATGATACAGGGGTACCTTTCTTT. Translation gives CASSHDTGVPFF.

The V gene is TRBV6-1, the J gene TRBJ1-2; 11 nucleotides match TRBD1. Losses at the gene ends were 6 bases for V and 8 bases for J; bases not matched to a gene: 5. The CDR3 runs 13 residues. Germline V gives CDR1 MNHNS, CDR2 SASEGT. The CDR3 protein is CASSGQGARGYTF. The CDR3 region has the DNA TGTGCCAGCAGCGGACAGGGGGCGAGGGGCTACACCTTC.

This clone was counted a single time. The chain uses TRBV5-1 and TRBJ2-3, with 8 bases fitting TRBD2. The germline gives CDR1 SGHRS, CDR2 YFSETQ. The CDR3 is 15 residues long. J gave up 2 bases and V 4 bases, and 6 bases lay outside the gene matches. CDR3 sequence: CASSQREGVTDTQYF. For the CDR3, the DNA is TGCGCCAGCAGCCAACGGGAGGGGGTCACAGATACGCAGTATTTT.

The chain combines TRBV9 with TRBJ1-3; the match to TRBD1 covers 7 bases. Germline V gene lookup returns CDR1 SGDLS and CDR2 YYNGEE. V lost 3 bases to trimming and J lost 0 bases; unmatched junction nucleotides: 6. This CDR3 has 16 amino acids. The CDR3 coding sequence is TGTGCCAGCAGCGCAGGACAGGTCAACTCTGGAAACACCATATATTTT. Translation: CASSAGQVNSGNTIYF. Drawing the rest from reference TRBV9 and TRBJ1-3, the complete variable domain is DSGVTQTPKHLITATGQRVTLRCSPRSGDLSVYWYQQSLDQGLQFLIQYYNGEERAKGNILERFSAQQFPDLHSELNLSSLELGDSALYFCASSAGQVNSGNTIYFGEGSWLTVV.

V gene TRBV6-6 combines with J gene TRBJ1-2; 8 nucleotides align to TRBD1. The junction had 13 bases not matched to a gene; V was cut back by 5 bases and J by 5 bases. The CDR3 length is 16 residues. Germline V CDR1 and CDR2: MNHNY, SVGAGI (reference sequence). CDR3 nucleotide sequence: TGTGCCAGCAGTCACACCCGCCGGGACAGGAGTTATGGCTACACCTTC. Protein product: CASSHTRRDRSYGYTF.

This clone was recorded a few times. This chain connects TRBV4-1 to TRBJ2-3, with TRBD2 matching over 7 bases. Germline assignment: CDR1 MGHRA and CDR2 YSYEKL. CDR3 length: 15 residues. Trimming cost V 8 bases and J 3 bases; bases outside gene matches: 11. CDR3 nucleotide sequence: TGCGCCAGCGTACGGGGGGAGGGCAAGACAGATACGCAGTATTTT. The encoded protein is CASVRGEGKTDTQYF.

CDR3 DNA sequence: TGCGCCAGCAGTCGTACCTTGTGGCAGGGAGGCTATGGCTACACCTTC. It is translated as CASSRTLWQGGYGYTF. This sequence joins TRBV4-1 and TRBJ1-2, with a possible D match to TRBD1 (5 bases). The V end was cut by 6 bases, the J end by 4 bases, with 21 bases between. This CDR3 region has 16 residues. Germline V lookup: CDR1 MGHRA, CDR2 YSYEKL.

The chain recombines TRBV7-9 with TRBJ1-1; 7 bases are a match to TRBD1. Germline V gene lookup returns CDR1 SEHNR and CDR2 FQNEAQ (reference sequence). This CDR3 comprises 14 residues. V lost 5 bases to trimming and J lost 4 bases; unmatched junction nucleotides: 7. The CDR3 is CASSRGTATTEAFF. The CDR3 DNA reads TGTGCCAGCAGCCGCGGGACAGCCACCACTGAAGCTTTCTTT. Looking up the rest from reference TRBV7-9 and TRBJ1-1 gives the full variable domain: DTGVSQNPRHKITKRGQNVTFRCDPISEHNRLYWYRQTLGQGPEFLTYFQNEAQLEKSRLLSDRFSAERPKGSFSTLEIQRTEQGDSAMYLCASSRGTATTEAFFGQGTRLTVV.

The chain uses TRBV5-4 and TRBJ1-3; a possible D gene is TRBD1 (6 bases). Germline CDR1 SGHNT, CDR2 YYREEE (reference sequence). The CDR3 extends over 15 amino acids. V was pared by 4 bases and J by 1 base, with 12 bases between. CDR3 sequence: CASSAADRSGNTIYF. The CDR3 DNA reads TGTGCCAGCAGCGCCGCCGACAGGTCTGGAAACACCATATATTTT.

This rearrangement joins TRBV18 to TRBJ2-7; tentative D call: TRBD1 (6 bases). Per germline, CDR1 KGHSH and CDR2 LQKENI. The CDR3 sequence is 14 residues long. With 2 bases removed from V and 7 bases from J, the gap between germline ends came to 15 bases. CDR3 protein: CASSPITGSGEQYF. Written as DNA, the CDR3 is TGTGCCAGCTCACCAATCACAGGGTCTGGGGAGCAGTACTTC.

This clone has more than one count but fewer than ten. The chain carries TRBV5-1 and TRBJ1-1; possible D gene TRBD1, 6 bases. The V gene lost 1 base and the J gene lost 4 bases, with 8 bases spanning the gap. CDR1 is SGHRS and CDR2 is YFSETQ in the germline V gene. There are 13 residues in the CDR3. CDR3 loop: CASSLLGATEAFF. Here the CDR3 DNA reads TGCGCCAGCAGCTTGTTGGGGGCCACTGAAGCTTTCTTT. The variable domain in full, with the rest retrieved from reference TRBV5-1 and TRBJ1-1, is KAGVTQTPRYLIKTRGQQVTLSCSPISGHRSVSWYQQTPGQGLQFLFEYFSETQRNKGNFPGRFSGRQFSNSRSEMNVSTLELGDSALYLCASSLLGATEAFFGQGTRLTVV.

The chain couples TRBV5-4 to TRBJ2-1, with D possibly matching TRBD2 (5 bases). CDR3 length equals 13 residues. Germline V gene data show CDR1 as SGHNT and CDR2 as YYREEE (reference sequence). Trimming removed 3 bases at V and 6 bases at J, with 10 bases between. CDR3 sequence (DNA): TGTGCCAGCAGCTATTGGGCGGGCAATGAGCAGTTCTTC. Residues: CASSYWAGNEQFF.